Presented here are 8 T cell receptor beta chains from one specimen sequenced in a study of cytomegalovirus exposure and HLA in healthy donors. Measured with immunoSEQ multiplex PCR; TCRdb has only the in-frame clones, and not every one. In the table there are around 60,000 clones, about 96% of which are singletons. What was sequenced was PBMCs. These receptor sequences come from a woman in her late teens or twenties in good health and CMV-seronegative.

This chain links TRBV2 with TRBJ2-4; D possibly corresponds to TRBD2 (5 bases). The germline gives CDR1 SNHLY, CDR2 FYNNEI. This CDR3 contains 11 residues. Trimming stripped 7 bases from V and 5 bases from J, with 6 bases between. This CDR3 is CASMRENIQYF. Here the CDR3 DNA reads TGTGCCAGCATGCGGGAAAACATTCAGTACTTC.

The CDR3 nucleotides read TGTGCCAGCAGCTTTAGCGCCCCATCCTACGAGCAGTACTTC. Its translation: CASSFSAPSYEQYF. This sequence joins TRBV11-2 and TRBJ2-7, with D possibly TRBD2 on 5 matching bases. The CDR3 extends over 14 amino acids. The V end lost 3 bases, the J end lost 1 base, and 10 bases lay between the germline ends. Germline assignment: CDR1 SGHAT and CDR2 FQNNGV. Variable domain in full (rest from reference TRBV11-2 and TRBJ2-7): EAGVAQSPRYKIIEKRQSVAFWCNPISGHATLYWYQQILGQGPKLLIQFQNNGVVDDSQLPKDRFSAERLKGVDSTLKIQPAKLEDSAVYLCASSFSAPSYEQYFGPGTRLTVT.

This sequence joins TRBV6-4 and TRBJ2-1; TRBD1 matches at 8 bases. The CDR3 totals 14 residues. With 3 bases clipped from V and 5 bases from J, the junction kept 3 bases outside the gene matches. Germline V gene data show CDR1 as MRHNA and CDR2 as SNTAGT. In DNA, the CDR3 is TGTGCCAGCAGTGAGGGACAGGAGAACAATGAGCAGTTCTTC. As protein: CASSEGQENNEQFF.

This rearrangement joins TRBV7-2 to TRBJ2-3; D is uncertain. Germline lookup yields CDR1 SGHTA and CDR2 FQGNSA. CDR3 size: 14 residues. V was trimmed by 1 base and J by 2 bases, leaving 7 bases between them. Here the CDR3 DNA reads TGTGCCAGCAGCTTAGGGGCCCCCACAGATACGCAGTATTTT. Translated, it gives CASSLGAPTDTQYF.

The chain employs TRBV4-1 and TRBJ2-5; 10 bases are shared with TRBD2. The V segment lost 4 bases and the J segment 5 bases; nucleotides outside the gene matches: 7. This CDR3 is built from 15 residues. In germline, CDR1 is MGHRA, CDR2 YSYEKL. CDR3 loop: CASSRAGGPEETQYF. The CDR3 region has the DNA TGCGCCAGCAGCCGAGCGGGGGGGCCGGAGGAGACCCAGTACTTC.

The rearrangement links TRBV6-5 to TRBJ2-1; 7 positions agree with TRBD2. There are 15 residues in the CDR3. In germline, CDR1 is MNHEY, CDR2 SVGAGI. J lost 5 bases, V lost 5 bases, and 9 bases had no gene match. Here the CDR3 reads CASSPVWEGHNEQFF. DNA for the CDR3: TGTGCCAGCAGTCCCGTTTGGGAGGGCCACAATGAGCAGTTCTTC.

The rearrangement uses TRBV4-3 and TRBJ2-4; 9 nucleotides align to TRBD1. J lost 8 bases, V lost 1 base, and 12 bases had no gene match. The CDR3 extends over 17 amino acids. Germline V gene lookup returns CDR1 LGHNA and CDR2 YSLEER. The CDR3 sequence: CASSQVPGTGTADIQYF. The CDR3 DNA sequence: TGCGCCAGCAGCCAAGTTCCTGGGACAGGGACGGCGGACATTCAGTACTTC.

The V call is TRBV5-8, the J call TRBJ2-3; a possible D gene is TRBD1 (6 bases). The CDR3 extends over 13 amino acids. Germline V gives CDR1 SGHTS, CDR2 YDEGEE. Between the trimmed V and J ends, which lost 0 bases and 9 bases, there was a span of 11 bases. DNA for the CDR3: TGTGCCAGCAGCTTGGGGGACACCCAAACGCAGTATTTT. This codes for CASSLGDTQTQYF.